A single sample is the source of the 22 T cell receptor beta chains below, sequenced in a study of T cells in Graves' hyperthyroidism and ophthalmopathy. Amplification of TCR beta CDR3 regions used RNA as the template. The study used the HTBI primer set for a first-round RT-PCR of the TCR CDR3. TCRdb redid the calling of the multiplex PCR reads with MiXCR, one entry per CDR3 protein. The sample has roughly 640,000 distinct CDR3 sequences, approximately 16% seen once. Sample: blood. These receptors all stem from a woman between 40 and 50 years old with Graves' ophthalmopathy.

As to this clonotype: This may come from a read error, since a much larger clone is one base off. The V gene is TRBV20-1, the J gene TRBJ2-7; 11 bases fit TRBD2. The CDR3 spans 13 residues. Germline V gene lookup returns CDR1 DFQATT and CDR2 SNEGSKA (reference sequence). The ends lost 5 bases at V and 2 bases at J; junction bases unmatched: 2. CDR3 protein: CSAWTSGPYEQYF. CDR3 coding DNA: TGCAGTGCTTGGACTAGCGGGCCCTACGAGCAGTACTTC.

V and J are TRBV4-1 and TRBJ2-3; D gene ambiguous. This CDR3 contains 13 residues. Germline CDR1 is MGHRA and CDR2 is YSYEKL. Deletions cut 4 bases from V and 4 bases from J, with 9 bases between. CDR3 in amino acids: CASSPPPPDTQYF. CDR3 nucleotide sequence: TGCGCCAGCAGCCCCCCTCCCCCAGATACGCAGTATTTT.

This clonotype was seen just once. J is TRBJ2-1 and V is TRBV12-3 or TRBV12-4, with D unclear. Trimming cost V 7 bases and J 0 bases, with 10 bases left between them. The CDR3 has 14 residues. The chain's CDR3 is CASIKNPSYNEQFF. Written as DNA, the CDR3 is TGTGCCAGCATCAAGAATCCCTCCTACAATGAGCAGTTCTTC.

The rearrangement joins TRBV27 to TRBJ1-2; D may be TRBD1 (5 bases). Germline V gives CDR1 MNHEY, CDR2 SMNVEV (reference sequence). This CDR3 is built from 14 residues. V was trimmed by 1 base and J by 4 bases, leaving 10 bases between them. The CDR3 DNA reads TGTGCCAGCAGTTTATGGGGGGGTGGCTATGGCTACACCTTC. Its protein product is CASSLWGGGYGYTF.

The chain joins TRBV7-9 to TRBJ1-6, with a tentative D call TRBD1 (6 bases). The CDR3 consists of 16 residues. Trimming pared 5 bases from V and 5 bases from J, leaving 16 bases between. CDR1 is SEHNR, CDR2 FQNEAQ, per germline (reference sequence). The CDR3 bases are TGTGCCAGCAGCCCCCTCGGCGGGGGGCATAATTCACCCCTCCACTTT. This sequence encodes CASSPLGGGHNSPLHF.

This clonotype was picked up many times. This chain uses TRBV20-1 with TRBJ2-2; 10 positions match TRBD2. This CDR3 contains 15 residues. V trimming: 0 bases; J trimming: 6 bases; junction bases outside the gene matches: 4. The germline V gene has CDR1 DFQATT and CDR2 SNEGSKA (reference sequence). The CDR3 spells CSARDPAGGAGELFF. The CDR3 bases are TGCAGTGCTAGAGATCCAGCGGGAGGGGCCGGGGAGCTGTTTTTT.

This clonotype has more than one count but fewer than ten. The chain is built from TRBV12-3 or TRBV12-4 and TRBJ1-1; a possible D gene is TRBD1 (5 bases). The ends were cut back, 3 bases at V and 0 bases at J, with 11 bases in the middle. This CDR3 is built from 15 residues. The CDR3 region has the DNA TGTGCCAGCAGTTTTATCGGACATCTGAACACTGAAGCTTTCTTT. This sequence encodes CASSFIGHLNTEAFF.

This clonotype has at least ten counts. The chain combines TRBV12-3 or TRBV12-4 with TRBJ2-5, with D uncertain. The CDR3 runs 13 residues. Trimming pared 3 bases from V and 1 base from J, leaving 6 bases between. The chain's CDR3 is CASSFSTQETQYF. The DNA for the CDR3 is TGTGCCAGCAGTTTCAGTACCCAAGAGACCCAGTACTTC.

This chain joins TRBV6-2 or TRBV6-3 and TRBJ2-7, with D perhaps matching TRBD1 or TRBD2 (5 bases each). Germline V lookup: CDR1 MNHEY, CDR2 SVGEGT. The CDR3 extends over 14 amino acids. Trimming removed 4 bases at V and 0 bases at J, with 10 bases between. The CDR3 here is CASSWGTGSYEQYF. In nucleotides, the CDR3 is TGTGCCAGCAGTTGGGGGACGGGCTCCTACGAGCAGTACTTC.

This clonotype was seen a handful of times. CDR3 coding DNA: TGTGCCAGCAGCTTGACAGGGGAGGCCGGGGAGCTGTTTTTT. This sequence encodes CASSLTGEAGELFF. The chain joins TRBV6-1 to TRBJ2-2, with 8 bases fitting TRBD1. This CDR3 contains 14 residues. J was trimmed by 6 bases and V by 6 bases; bases with no gene match: 6. Germline CDR1 and CDR2: MNHNS and SASEGT.

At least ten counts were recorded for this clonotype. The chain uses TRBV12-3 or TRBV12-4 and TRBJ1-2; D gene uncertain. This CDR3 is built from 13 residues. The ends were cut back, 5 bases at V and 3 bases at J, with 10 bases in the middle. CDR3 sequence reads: CASSPNTDYGYTF. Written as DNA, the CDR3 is TGTGCCAGCAGTCCAAACACCGACTATGGCTACACCTTC.

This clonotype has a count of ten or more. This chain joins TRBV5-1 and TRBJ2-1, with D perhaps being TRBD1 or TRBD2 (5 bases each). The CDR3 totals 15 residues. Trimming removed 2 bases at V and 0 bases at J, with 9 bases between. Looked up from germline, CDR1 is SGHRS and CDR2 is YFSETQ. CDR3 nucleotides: TGCGCCAGCAGCTTAGGGGACCCCTCCTACAATGAGCAGTTCTTC. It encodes CASSLGDPSYNEQFF.

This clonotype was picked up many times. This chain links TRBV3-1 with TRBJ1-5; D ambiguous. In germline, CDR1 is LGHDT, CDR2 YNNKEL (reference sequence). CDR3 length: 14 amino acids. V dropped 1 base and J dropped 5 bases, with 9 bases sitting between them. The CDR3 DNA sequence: TGTGCCAGCAGCCAAGGAGCTCAGGATCAGCCCCAGCATTTT. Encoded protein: CASSQGAQDQPQHF.

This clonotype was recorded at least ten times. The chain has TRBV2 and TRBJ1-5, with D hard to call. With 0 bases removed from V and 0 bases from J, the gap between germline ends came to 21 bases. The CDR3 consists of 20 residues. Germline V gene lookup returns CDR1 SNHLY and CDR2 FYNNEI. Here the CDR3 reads CASSEALETRRLYSNQPQHF. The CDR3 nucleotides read TGTGCCAGCAGTGAAGCGCTGGAGACCAGACGCCTTTATAGCAATCAGCCCCAGCATTTT. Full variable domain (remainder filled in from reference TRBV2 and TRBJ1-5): EPEVTQTPSHQVTQMGQEVILRCVPISNHLYFYWYRQILGQKVEFLVSFYNNEISEKSEIFDDQFSVERPDGSNFTLKIRSTKLEDSAMYFCASSEALETRRLYSNQPQHFGDGTRLSIL.

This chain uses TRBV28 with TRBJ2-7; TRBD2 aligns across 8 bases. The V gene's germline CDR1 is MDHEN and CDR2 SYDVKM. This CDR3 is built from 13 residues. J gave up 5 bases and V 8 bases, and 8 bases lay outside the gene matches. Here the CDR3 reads CASGGGRLNEQYF. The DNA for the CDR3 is TGTGCCAGCGGCGGCGGGAGGTTGAACGAGCAGTACTTC.

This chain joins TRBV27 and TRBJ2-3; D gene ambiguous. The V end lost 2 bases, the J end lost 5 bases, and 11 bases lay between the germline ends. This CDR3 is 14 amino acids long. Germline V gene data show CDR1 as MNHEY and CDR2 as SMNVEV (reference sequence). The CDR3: CASSLGSWGDTQYF. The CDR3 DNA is TGTGCCAGCAGTTTAGGAAGCTGGGGAGATACGCAGTATTTT.

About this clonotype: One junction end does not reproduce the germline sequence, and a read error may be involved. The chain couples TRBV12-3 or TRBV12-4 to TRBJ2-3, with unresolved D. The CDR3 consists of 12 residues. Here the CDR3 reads CASSLATDTRYF. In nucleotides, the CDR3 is TGTGCCAGCAGTTTAGCCACAGATACGCGGTATTTT.

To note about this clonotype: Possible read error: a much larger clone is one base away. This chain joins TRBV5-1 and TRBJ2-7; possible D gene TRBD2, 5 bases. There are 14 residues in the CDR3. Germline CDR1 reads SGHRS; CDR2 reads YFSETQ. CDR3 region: CAGSSSRGSYEQYF. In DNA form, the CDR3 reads TGTGCCGGCAGCTCCTCCCGGGGCTCCTACGAGCAGTACTTC.

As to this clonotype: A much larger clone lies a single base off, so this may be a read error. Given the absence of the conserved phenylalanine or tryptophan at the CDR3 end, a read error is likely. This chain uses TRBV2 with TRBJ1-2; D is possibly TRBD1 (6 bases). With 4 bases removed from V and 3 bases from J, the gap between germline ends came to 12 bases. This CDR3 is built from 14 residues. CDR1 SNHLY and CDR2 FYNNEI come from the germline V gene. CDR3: CASSGQAPYYGYTL. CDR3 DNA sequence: TGTGCCAGCAGTGGACAGGCCCCCTACTATGGCTACACCCTC.

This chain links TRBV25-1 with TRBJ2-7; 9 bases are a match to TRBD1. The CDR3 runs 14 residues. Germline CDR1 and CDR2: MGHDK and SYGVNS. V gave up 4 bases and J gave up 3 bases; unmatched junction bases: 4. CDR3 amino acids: CASSGRGQGYEQYF. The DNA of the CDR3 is TGTGCCAGCAGTGGTCGGGGACAGGGCTACGAGCAGTACTTC.

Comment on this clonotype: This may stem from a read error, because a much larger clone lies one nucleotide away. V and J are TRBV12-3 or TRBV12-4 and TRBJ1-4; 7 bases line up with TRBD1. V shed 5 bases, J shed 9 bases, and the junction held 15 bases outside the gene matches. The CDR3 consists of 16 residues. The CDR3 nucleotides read TGTGCCAGCAGTCCATCCCAGGGGGTACTAGGTAAAAAACTGTTTTTT. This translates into CASSPSQGVLGKKLFF.

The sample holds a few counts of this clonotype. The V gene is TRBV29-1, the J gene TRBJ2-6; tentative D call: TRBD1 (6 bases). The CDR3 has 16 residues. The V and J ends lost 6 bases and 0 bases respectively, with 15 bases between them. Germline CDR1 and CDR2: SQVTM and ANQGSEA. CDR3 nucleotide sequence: TGCAGCGTCCCGGACAGTCTCCTCTCTGGGGCCAACGTCCTGACTTTC. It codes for CSVPDSLLSGANVLTF.